One T cell receptor (beta chain) is described in this entry. The data derive from a study of blood T cell repertoires in COVID-19. Whole-study context: Material from acute and convalescent COVID-19 was sourced from the United States, Italy and Spain. The cDNA or gDNA used as material had been derived from T cells, B-cell-depleted T cells, or PBMCs.

Trimming pared 2 bases from V and 6 bases from J, leaving 12 bases between. This CDR3 has 14 residues. CDR1 and CDR2 from the germline V gene are SGDLS and YYNGEE. In the original processing: Amplified reference gene primers provided the basis for estimating nucleated cell counts. Using immunoSEQ multiplex PCR, the repertoire was profiled, and TCRdb retains in-frame clones only, with some absent. Clone size and the V and J calls come from that table; the DNA yielded D and trimming. In the table there are about 150,000 clones, 75% to 85% of which are singletons. The sequence came from a man in his fifties or sixties with acute or convalescent COVID-19. V gene TRBV9 combines with J gene TRBJ2-1; D gene unclear. Material for sequencing was peripheral blood. The DNA for the CDR3 is TGTGCCAGCAGCGTTAGCCCCCTTGGCAATGAGCAGTTCTTC. This sequence encodes CASSVSPLGNEQFF.